The sequence of this TCR beta chain was determined in a study of cytomegalovirus exposure and HLA in healthy donors. Background on the study: Researchers found that just over 80% of fewer than 450 genotyped donors fell within the Caucasian-associated ancestry cluster.

Comment on this clone: Antigen: not known.

Study-wide results and limits: Further analysis, carried out later, found HLA-associated TCR beta chains more clonally expanded than equally common other chains.

This CDR3 region has 16 residues. The germline V gene encodes CDR1 SGHVS and CDR2 FNYEAQ. J gave up 3 bases and V 1 base, and 9 bases lay outside the gene matches. With 60 Vbeta and 13 Jbeta primers, the PCR was carried out. TCRdb keeps only in-frame clones here, not all; method: immunoSEQ multiplex PCR. The repertoire holds about 190,000 clones, with roughly 80% as singletons. This chain connects TRBV7-6 to TRBJ2-7, with TRBD2 identical over 7 bases. Material: PBMCs. The TCR originated in a woman aged 18-29 years in good health and CMV-seronegative. Written as DNA, the CDR3 is TGTGCCAGCAGCTTAGTACCGCGGGGGAAAAACTACGAGCAGTACTTC. Residues: CASSLVPRGKNYEQYF.